This T cell receptor (beta chain) was documented in a study of T-cell reconstitution after alpha-beta-depleted transplantation in children. As it was prepared, the TCRbeta library received unique molecular identifiers. TCRdb re-analysed the PCR reads in MiXCR, keeping a single row per CDR3 protein. This table holds 500,000 or so distinct CDR3 sequences, approximately 32% found once. Concerning this clonotype itself: A read error may produce the germline difference seen at one junction end.

Material: PBMCs from the stem cell graft donor, obtained from the stem cell graft. The sequence came from a human donor who donated a stem cell graft to a child with aplastic anemia.

The CDR3 DNA reads as TGTGCCAGTAGTTGGAGGACAGCCTACAATCAGCAGTTCTTC. The encoded protein is CASSWRTAYNQQFF. The chain is built from TRBV19 and TRBJ2-1; D perhaps matches TRBD1 (6 bases). The CDR3 consists of 14 residues. CDR1 and CDR2 (germline): LNHDA, SQIVND (reference sequence).